This T cell receptor (beta chain) was profiled in a study of shared clonotypes between healthy human individuals. All the donors were Caucasian adults who lived in Nashville, Tennessee. Subsets obtained from CD4+ cells comprised CD45RA+ naive and CD45RA-negative memory cells. V was clipped by 3 bases and J by 0 bases, with 11 bases between them. The CDR3 loop spans 15 amino acids. The V gene's germline CDR1 is SGHTA and CDR2 FQGNSA. At the deep level, the assay was run. Generated by immunoSEQ multiplex PCR, the TCRdb table keeps only in-frame clones and is missing some. The sample lists approximately 180,000 clones, roughly 93% occurring once.

Sequencing was done on a sample of naive CD4+ T cells sorted from blood. This sample's subset: CD45RA+ positively selected. J is TRBJ1-2 and V is TRBV7-2, with D uncertain. This TCR came from a woman aged 25-40 years in good health. CDR3 amino acids: CASSFVGRANYGYTF. For the CDR3, the DNA is TGTGCCAGCAGCTTCGTAGGGCGTGCTAACTATGGCTACACCTTC.